A selection of T cell receptor beta chains follows, all from one sample in a study of CD8+CD57+ T cells in acquired aplastic anemia. Each CDR3 protein is one row after TCRdb ran MiXCR on the reads. The sample has around 220,000 distinct CDR3 sequences, roughly 53% seen once. The sequenced sample was sorted CD4+, CD8+, or CD8+CD57+ T cells (not recorded which) from PBMCs. The origin of the receptors is a human donor with aplastic anemia. The CDR3 runs from the conserved cysteine through the conserved F or W. Each record gives: clone size, J gene, D gene, V gene, CDR3 DNA, CDR3 protein. The D gene is left open where the match is weak. Clone size is not always given. Where it is, it says once, few, many or a class for expanded clones.

>.|TRBJ2-7|.|TRBV19
TGTGCCAGTAGTATATCGGCCGATGACTCCTACGAGCAGTACTTC
CASSISADDSYEQYF
>.|TRBJ1-1|TRBD1|TRBV10-3
TGTGCCACGGGACAGGGGTACACTGAAGCTTTCTTT
CATGQGYTEAFF
>many|TRBJ1-1|.|TRBV19
TGTGCCAGTAGTATGACCGCGTGGGGCACTGAAGCTTTCTTT
CASSMTAWGTEAFF
>.|TRBJ2-5|.|TRBV2
TGTGCCAGCAGTCGGAGCGCGCAAGAGACCCAGTACTTC
CASSRSAQETQYF
>.|TRBJ2-3|TRBD2|TRBV5-1
TGCGCCAGCAGCCCGGGGGGGAGGGTCAATGAGCAGTATTTT
CASSPGGRVNEQYF
>.|TRBJ2-3|.|TRBV19
TGTGCCAGTAGTATAGGAGGGGGGGCGAGGTCAGATACGCAGTATTTT
CASSIGGGARSDTQYF
>.|TRBJ2-7|TRBD1|TRBV18
TGTGCCAGCTCCCTAAACTCCGGGACAGGGGTCTACGAGCAGTACTTC
CASSLNSGTGVYEQYF
>few|TRBJ2-1|TRBD2|TRBV5-4
TGTGCCAGCAGCTTGGATGGGACTAGCTCCTACAATGAGCAGTTCTTC
CASSLDGTSSYNEQFF
>.|TRBJ1-3|.|TRBV7-2
TGTGCCAGCAGCCTGATACCGACTCCAAACACCATATATTTT
CASSLIPTPNTIYF
>.|TRBJ2-1|TRBD1|TRBV24-1
TGTGCCACCAGTGATTTGGGACAGGGTCCTAGTAATGAGCGGTTCTTC
CATSDLGQGPSNERFF
>.|TRBJ1-2|TRBD1|TRBV7-2
TGTGCCAGCAGCTCGCCCCGGGACAGGTTAAACTATGGCCACACCTTC
CASSSPRDRLNYGHTF
>many|TRBJ2-5|TRBD1|TRBV6-5
TGTGCCAGCAGTGTTGGACAGGGGGCGATGGCGACCCAGTACTTC
CASSVGQGAMATQYF
>many|TRBJ2-7|TRBD2|TRBV6-5
TGTGCCAGCAGCAATAGCGGGGGGACCTACGAGCAGTACTTC
CASSNSGGTYEQYF
>.|TRBJ2-2|.|TRBV5-5
TGTGCCAGCAGGTTTACAGGGCGCGCGAACACCGGGGAGCTGTTTTTT
CASRFTGRANTGELFF
>.|TRBJ1-6|.|TRBV6-5
TGTGCCAGCAGCTTGTTCCCTAGGTCCTATAATTCACCCCTCCACTTT
CASSLFPRSYNSPLHF
>.|TRBJ2-3|.|TRBV15
TGTGCCACCAGCAGAGATAGGGGGTCAGATACGCAGTATTTT
CATSRDRGSDTQYF
>few|TRBJ2-7|.|TRBV19
TGTGCCAGTAGTCAACAGGGGGGGATAATCGTTTACGAGCAGTACTTC
CASSQQGGIIVYEQYF
>many|TRBJ1-5|TRBD1|TRBV7-2
TGTGCCAGCAGCTTATCGGACAGGGTGGGACATCAGCCCCAGCATTTT
CASSLSDRVGHQPQHF
>.|TRBJ1-1|TRBD1|TRBV28
TGTGCCAGCAGTGTCCGGGACAGAGGCACTGAAGCTTTCTTT
CASSVRDRGTEAFF
>many|TRBJ2-2|.|TRBV20-1
TGCAGTGCTAACCCCAAGAACACCGGGGAGCTGTTTTTT
CSANPKNTGELFF
>many|TRBJ2-2|.|TRBV6-1
TGTGCCAGCAGTGATAATGCAGCGAACACCGGGGAGCTGTTTTTT
CASSDNAANTGELFF
>.|TRBJ1-2|.|TRBV15
TGTGCCACCAGCAATCCAGGGATGAGCTATGGCTACACCTTC
CATSNPGMSYGYTF
>many|TRBJ1-2|TRBD1|TRBV19
TGTGCCAGTAGTCAAGGACAGGTCTTTGGCTACACCTTC
CASSQGQVFGYTF
>many|TRBJ2-5|.|TRBV5-1
TGCGCCAGCAGCTTGGGGGCAGGGGAACTAGAGACCCAGTACTTC
CASSLGAGELETQYF
>many|TRBJ2-3|TRBD2|TRBV2
TGTGCCAGCACACTAGCGGGGGTCACAGATACGCAGTATTTT
CASTLAGVTDTQYF
>.|TRBJ2-7|.|TRBV10-3
TGTGCCAGCAGCCCTAGACTGGGGAACTCCTACGAGCAGTACTTC
CASSPRLGNSYEQYF
>once|TRBJ2-7|TRBD2|TRBV15
TGTGCCACCAGCAGCCCTTCGGGGGGGGACGCGAAGCAGTACTTC
CATSSPSGGDAKQYF
>many|TRBJ1-6|TRBD1|TRBV19
TGTGCCAGTAGTACCGGCGGGACAGGGGACACCCATAGGCCCCTCCACTTT
CASSTGGTGDTHRPLHF
>.|TRBJ1-2|TRBD1|TRBV6-6
TGTGCCAGCAGTTACCCGAGGGCAGGGGGCGGCTATGGCTACACCTTC
CASSYPRAGGGYGYTF
>many|TRBJ1-3|.|TRBV6-1
TGTGCCAGCAGTCTACAGGGTAGTGGAAACACCATATATTTT
CASSLQGSGNTIYF
>many|TRBJ1-1|.|TRBV7-9
TGTGCCAGCAGCTTAGTTGGGGGACAAACTCCTTTCTTT
CASSLVGGQTPFF
>once|TRBJ1-6|.|TRBV2
TGTGCCAGCACCTATCCGGGGGGGTCAAGCTCCTATAATTCACCCCTCCACTTT
CASTYPGGSSSYNSPLHF
>.|TRBJ2-7|TRBD1|TRBV5-1
TGCGCCAGCAGCACCGGGACAGGGATGACGGACGAGCAGTACTTC
CASSTGTGMTDEQYF
>many|TRBJ1-3|.|TRBV24-1
TGTGCCACCAGTTCGGCAGGCTCTGGAAACACCATATATTTT
CATSSAGSGNTIYF
>.|TRBJ2-7|TRBD1|TRBV19
TGTGCCAGTAGTAGGGACAGTGAGAACTACGAGCAGTACTTC
CASSRDSENYEQYF
>.|TRBJ2-5|TRBD1|TRBV2
TGTGCCAGCAGTGGAGGGACAGGGATGTTTGTGACCCAGTACTTC
CASSGGTGMFVTQYF
>many|TRBJ1-4|.|TRBV5-1
TGCGCCAGCAGCTTGGGCGCGAATGAAAAACTGTTTTTT
CASSLGANEKLFF
>many|TRBJ2-5|.|TRBV6-2/TRBV6-3
TGTGCCAGCAGTTACTCCGGGCAGGGGCAAGAGACCCAGTACTTC
CASSYSGQGQETQYF
>.|TRBJ2-7|.|TRBV2
TGTGCCAGCAGTGAATATCAGGGGATATCCTACGAGCAGTACTTC
CASSEYQGISYEQYF
>.|TRBJ2-3|.|TRBV20-1
TGCAGTGCTAGAGATCGGGGGGCAGAAGATACGCAGTATTTT
CSARDRGAEDTQYF
>once|TRBJ2-1|.|TRBV29-1
TGCAGCGTTGAATCACAATACAATGAGCAGTTCTTC
CSVESQYNEQFF